The clone carrying this T cell receptor (beta chain) has a count of ten or more. Its matching antigen is unknown. These data originate in a study of Graves' ophthalmopathy and Graves' hyperthyroidism. The CDR3 loop spans 11 amino acids. V dropped 6 bases and J dropped 3 bases, with 6 bases sitting between them. Germline CDR1 reads MNHEY; CDR2 reads SVGEGT. Study-wide points: With a specificity of roughly 72% and a sensitivity of over 65%, the model predicted ophthalmopathy progression.

TCR beta CDR3 regions were amplified from RNA transcripts. The first-round RT-PCR employed HTBI primers together with the Qiagen OneStep RT-PCR kit. A multiplex PCR was then performed as the second round. MiXCR was run by TCRdb on the multiplex PCR reads, yielding one entry per CDR3 protein. The sample consists of about 380,000 distinct CDR3 sequences, roughly 14% of them appearing once. Patients were diagnosed from clinical symptoms, serum thyroxine, TRAb, thyroid ultrasound and orbital computed tomography. This TCR was recovered from a woman under 30 with stable Graves' hyperthyroidism. The chain uses TRBV6-2 or TRBV6-3 and TRBJ2-7, with D hard to call. The specimen was peripheral blood. In DNA form, the CDR3 reads TGTGCCAGCAGGACCTACTACGAGCAGTACTTC. Translated, it gives CASRTYYEQYF.